The rows below give T cell receptor beta chains drawn from one sample of a study of shared clonotypes between healthy human individuals. TCRdb's table, derived via immunoSEQ multiplex PCR, lists solely in-frame clones and lacks some. The sample has 2 million to 2.5 million clones, under 97% seen once. Sequenced input: naive CD4+ T cells sorted from blood. The receptors stem from a man between 18 and 29 years old in good health. The CDR3 runs from the conserved cysteine through the conserved F or W. The D gene is left open where the match is weak. Rows give clone size only sometimes, using once, few, many, or a class for an expanded clone.

size	J	V	D	DNA	CDR3
NA	TRBJ2-2	TRBV5-1	NA	TGCGCCAGCAGATTCACACAGCCGGGGGCCGGGGAGCTGTTTTTT	CASRFTQPGAGELFF
NA	TRBJ2-2	TRBV10-3	TRBD2	TGTGCCACCCTACCACTAGCGGGAGTGGCCGGGGAGCTGTTTTTT	CATLPLAGVAGELFF
NA	TRBJ2-2	TRBV9	TRBD1	TGTGCCAGCAGCGTAGGCGAGGGGGCGTCCGGGGAGCTGTTTTTT	CASSVGEGASGELFF
NA	TRBJ1-4	TRBV28	TRBD1	TGTGCCAGCAGTTTAGACAGGGTGAATGAAAAACTGTTTTTT	CASSLDRVNEKLFF
NA	TRBJ2-7	TRBV13	NA	TGTGCCAGCAGCTTAGTTAAGTTGGGGGCCGGCGAGCAGTACTTC	CASSLVKLGAGEQYF
few	TRBJ1-2	TRBV27	TRBD1	TGTGCCAGCAGACCAAGGGACAGGTCCTACGGCTACACCTTC	CASRPRDRSYGYTF
NA	TRBJ2-6	TRBV7-9	NA	TGTGCCAGCAGCTTAGCGTTGGCAGTGTCCGGGGCCAACGTCCTGACTTTC	CASSLALAVSGANVLTF
NA	TRBJ2-4	TRBV28	TRBD1	TGTGCCAGCAGCACACAGGGGAAAAACATTCAGTACTTC	CASSTQGKNIQYF
NA	TRBJ2-2	TRBV7-3	TRBD1	TGTGCCAGCAGCCCCCGGGACAGGGCAGGGGAGCTGTTTTTT	CASSPRDRAGELFF
NA	TRBJ1-6	TRBV11-2	TRBD1	TGTGCCAGCAGCTTAGGACAGGGATTAAATTCACCCCTCCACTTT	CASSLGQGLNSPLHF
NA	TRBJ2-1	TRBV4-2	NA	TGTGCCAGCAGGGCGGACTCAAACAATGAGCAGTTCTTC	CASRADSNNEQFF
NA	TRBJ2-2	TRBV5-1	TRBD2	TGCGCCACCCGACTAGCGGGAGACACCGGGGAGCTGTTTTTT	CATRLAGDTGELFF
NA	TRBJ1-1	TRBV6-4	NA	TGTGCCAGCACCCCCGGAGGACTCCTCAACACTGAAGCTTTCTTT	CASTPGGLLNTEAFF
NA	TRBJ1-1	TRBV2	NA	TGTGCCAGCTACCTAGACAGGATGAACACTGAAGCTTTCTTT	CASYLDRMNTEAFF
once	TRBJ2-5	TRBV9	NA	TGTGCCAGCAGCGTAGACAGACTCGGGGAGACCCAGTACTTC	CASSVDRLGETQYF
NA	TRBJ1-6	TRBV7-8	TRBD1	TGTGCCAGCAGCTCGAAAACAGGGGGACAAACTTGGAATTCACCCCTCCACTTT	CASSSKTGGQTWNSPLHF
NA	TRBJ1-2	TRBV2	NA	NA	CASILDRAGYTF
NA	TRBJ2-3	TRBV2	TRBD1	TGTGCCATCGGACAGGGGACAGATACGCAGTATTTT	CAIGQGTDTQYF
NA	TRBJ1-5	TRBV19	NA	TGTGCCAGTAGTATGAGGGAGGATAATCAGCCCCAGCATTTT	CASSMREDNQPQHF
NA	TRBJ2-1	TRBV9	NA	TGTGCCAGCAGCGGGACTCGGTCGGATGAGCAGTTCTTC	CASSGTRSDEQFF
NA	TRBJ1-1	TRBV30	NA	TGTGCCTGGACCCTAGGTGGGGACACTGAAGCTTTCTTT	CAWTLGGDTEAFF
once	TRBJ1-4	TRBV5-1	TRBD1	TGCGCCAGCAGCAACCGACTCCGACAGGGGAATGAAAAACTGTTTTTT	CASSNRLRQGNEKLFF
NA	TRBJ2-5	TRBV11-2	TRBD2	TGTGCCAGCAGCCCTAGCGGGGGGGCCCGGGAGACCCAGTACTTC	CASSPSGGARETQYF
NA	TRBJ1-6	TRBV28	NA	TGTGCCAGCCGGACCCTGGATTCACCCCTCCACTTT	CASRTLDSPLHF
NA	TRBJ1-5	TRBV5-6	NA	TGTGCCAGCAGCCTGGGAGGGGATCAGCCCCAGCATTTT	CASSLGGDQPQHF
NA	TRBJ2-1	TRBV6-6	TRBD1	TGTGCCAGCAGTTACTCGAGGGGGCATGAGCAGTTCTTC	CASSYSRGHEQFF
NA	TRBJ2-5	TRBV5-1	TRBD2	TGCGCCAGCAGCTTGGGACTAGCATTAGAGACCCAGTACTTC	CASSLGLALETQYF
NA	TRBJ2-2	TRBV7-3	NA	TGTGCCAGCAGCAGCGCGAACACCGGGGAGCTGTTTTTT	CASSSANTGELFF
NA	TRBJ2-2	TRBV5-1	TRBD1	TGCGCCAGCAGCGAGACAGGGGACACCGGGGAGCTGTTTTTT	CASSETGDTGELFF
NA	TRBJ2-2	TRBV7-2	TRBD1	TGTGCCAGCAGCTCTACAGGGGGCACCTACACCGGGGAGCTGTTTTTT	CASSSTGGTYTGELFF
NA	TRBJ1-2	TRBV15	NA	TGTGCCACCAGCAGAGTACATAACTATGGCTACACCTTC	CATSRVHNYGYTF
once	TRBJ2-3	TRBV6-5	NA	TGTGCTGCGGGTCGCACAGATACGCAGTATTTT	CAAGRTDTQYF
NA	TRBJ1-2	TRBV2	NA	TGTGCCAGCAGTGATCGGGACGGGGGCTATGGCTACACCTTC	CASSDRDGGYGYTF
NA	TRBJ2-2	TRBV5-1	NA	TGCGCCAGCAGTTTGCCGAACACCGGGGAGCTGTTTTTT	CASSLPNTGELFF
NA	TRBJ1-1	TRBV18	NA	TGTGCCAGCTCACCGGCGGTCCGTACGAACACTGAAGCTTTCTTT	CASSPAVRTNTEAFF
NA	TRBJ1-1	TRBV28	NA	TGTGCCAGCAGTTTATTGGGAGGGGCCGCTTTCTTT	CASSLLGGAAFF
NA	TRBJ2-5	TRBV11-2	TRBD2	TGTGCCAGCAGCTTAGTCGCGGGAGCAGAGACCCAGTACTTC	CASSLVAGAETQYF
NA	TRBJ1-4	TRBV4-3	NA	TGCGCCAGCAGCCAAGAAGGGGGTGCAACTAATGAAAAACTGTTTTTT	CASSQEGGATNEKLFF
NA	TRBJ2-2	TRBV7-9	TRBD2	TGTGCCAGCAGCACTAGACCTATAGCGGGAGTTATCGGGGAGCTGTTTTTT	CASSTRPIAGVIGELFF
NA	TRBJ2-2	TRBV10-3	TRBD2	TGTGCCATCAAGAACTCCAGCGGGGGCACCGGGGAGCTGTTTTTT	CAIKNSSGGTGELFF
NA	TRBJ1-2	TRBV7-2	NA	TGTGCCAGCAGCCGCTCCTTAGGAGTTAACTATGGCTACACCTTC	CASSRSLGVNYGYTF